These T cell receptor beta chains were read from a single sample in a study of technical replicates of blood from a few donors. The method was immunoSEQ multiplex PCR; TCRdb's version includes in-frame clones alone and lacks a portion of them. This sample carries tens of thousands of clones, 98% of them seen once, and the ten largest clones take roughly 0.2%. Sequenced input: T cells isolated from PBMCs. These receptors came from a human donor in good health. Each CDR3 is given with its conserved first and last residue. A D gene is named only where the DNA matches it firmly. The size entry is marked missing in some rows and otherwise reads once, few, many or a size class.

v_call	clone_size	j_call	d_call	cdr3_aa	cdr3_nt
TRBV5-1	NA	TRBJ1-2	TRBD1	CASSLQGADYGYTF	TGCGCCAGCAGCCTGCAGGGGGCTGACTATGGCTACACCTTC
TRBV5-5	NA	TRBJ2-7	NA	CASSLGALTEQYF	TGTGCCAGCAGCTTGGGCGCCTTAACCGAGCAGTACTTC
TRBV7-9	NA	TRBJ2-1	NA	CASIEGPPVNEQFF	TGTGCCAGCATTGAGGGCCCCCCCGTCAATGAGCAGTTCTTC
TRBV6-1	NA	TRBJ2-3	NA	CASSAAPTGYSTDTQYF	TGTGCCAGCAGTGCGGCTCCCACAGGGTATAGCACAGATACGCAGTATTTT
TRBV29-1	NA	TRBJ1-1	NA	CSVGVSANTEAFF	TGCAGCGTTGGAGTAAGTGCGAACACTGAAGCTTTCTTT
TRBV6-6	NA	TRBJ2-3	NA	CASSYYLATQYF	TGTGCCAGCAGTTACTACTTAGCTACGCAGTATTTT
TRBV19	once	TRBJ1-2	TRBD1	CASSKGTGGFGYTF	TGTGCCAGTAGTAAGGGGACAGGGGGTTTCGGCTACACCTTC
TRBV6-1	NA	TRBJ2-2	TRBD1	CASSENRGRTGELFF	TGTGCCAGCAGTGAAAACAGGGGGCGAACCGGGGAGCTGTTTTTT
TRBV28	NA	TRBJ1-1	TRBD1	CASSFALTGGNTEAFF	TGTGCCAGCAGCTTCGCGCTAACAGGGGGGAACACTGAAGCTTTCTTT
TRBV15	NA	TRBJ1-5	NA	CATSSWDMNQPQHF	TGTGCCACCAGCTCCTGGGACATGAATCAGCCCCAGCATTTT
TRBV29-1	NA	TRBJ2-3	TRBD1	CSALGDREFDTQYF	TGCAGCGCTCTTGGGGACAGGGAGTTTGATACGCAGTATTTT
TRBV20-1	NA	TRBJ2-3	TRBD2	CSARWGGAQYF	TGCAGTGCTAGATGGGGGGGAGCGCAGTATTTT
TRBV18	NA	TRBJ2-1	TRBD1	CASSSGTGGNEQFF	TGTGCCAGCTCATCGGGGACAGGGGGGAATGAGCAGTTCTTC
TRBV19	NA	TRBJ1-1	TRBD1	CASAPGTVNTEAFF	TGTGCCAGTGCTCCCGGGACAGTGAACACTGAAGCTTTCTTT
TRBV30	NA	TRBJ2-5	NA	CAWSPTFGETQYF	TGTGCCTGGAGTCCCACCTTCGGGGAGACCCAGTACTTC
TRBV5-4	NA	TRBJ2-2	TRBD1	CASRPTGGFGELFF	TGTGCCAGCAGACCGACAGGGGGGTTCGGGGAGCTGTTTTTT
TRBV29-1	NA	TRBJ2-7	TRBD1	CSVEGQANEQYF	TGCAGCGTTGAGGGACAGGCCAACGAGCAGTACTTC
TRBV6-1	NA	TRBJ2-2	TRBD2	CASSLGRANTGELFF	TGTGCCAGCAGTCTCGGGAGGGCGAACACCGGGGAGCTGTTTTTT
TRBV5-1	NA	TRBJ2-5	TRBD1	CASSDMTGGGETQYF	TGCGCCAGCAGCGATATGACAGGGGGAGGGGAGACCCAGTACTTC
TRBV19	NA	TRBJ2-7	TRBD2	CASSPPLREGYEQYF	TGTGCCAGTAGTCCGCCTTTGAGGGAGGGTTACGAGCAGTACTTC
TRBV19	NA	TRBJ1-5	TRBD1	CASSILGQVNQPQHF	TGTGCCAGTAGTATACTTGGACAGGTCAATCAGCCCCAGCATTTT
TRBV2	NA	TRBJ1-2	NA	CASEPDSEGEGYTF	TGTGCCAGCGAACCGGACAGCGAGGGGGAGGGCTACACCTTC
TRBV6-1	NA	TRBJ1-1	NA	CASHSALTEAFF	TGTGCCAGCCACTCTGCATTGACTGAAGCTTTCTTT
TRBV29-1	NA	TRBJ1-1	NA	CSVERRTVNTEAFF	TGCAGCGTTGAAAGAAGGACAGTGAACACTGAAGCTTTCTTT
TRBV6-1	NA	TRBJ2-7	TRBD1	CASVGQHSYEQYF	TGTGCCAGCGTGGGACAGCACTCCTACGAGCAGTACTTC